This TCR beta chain was recorded in a study of blood T cell repertoires in COVID-19. V shed 1 base and J shed 2 bases, with 15 bases lying between them. The length of the CDR3 is 18 residues. Germline CDR1 and CDR2: SGHTA and FQGNSA. Original processing notes: Reference gene primer amplification in the assay estimated nucleated cell counts. Repertoires were generated with immunoSEQ multiplex PCR, while TCRdb's copy carries only in-frame clones and drops some. V and J calls plus clone size are reproduced from that table; the DNA served to infer D and trimming. The sample has about 69,000 clones, 79% seen once; the top ten hold 16%.

The sequenced sample consisted of peripheral blood. The chain joins TRBV7-2 to TRBJ2-6, with D possibly TRBD2 on 6 matching bases. The sequence came from a man aged 60-69 years with acute or convalescent COVID-19. Here the CDR3 DNA reads TGTGCCAGCAGCTTAGATGCGGGGTTTAAAGCTGGGGCCAACGTCCTGACTTTC. Amino acid sequence: CASSLDAGFKAGANVLTF.